The rows below give T cell receptor beta chains drawn from one sample of a study of blood T cells in healthy people across ages. MiXCR was run by TCRdb on the 5' RACE reads, yielding one entry per CDR3 protein. The sample includes about 800,000 distinct CDR3 sequences, 20% to 30% of them seen just once. These data also formed part of another study, on T cells of mothers and their children.

The sequenced sample consisted of blood. These TCRs come from a boy aged 5-17 years in good health. Both conserved end residues are trimmed from each CDR3. Size tells how often a clone was seen (once, few, many) or the class of an expanded clone, and some rows leave it out.

length: 14; size: .; V: TRBV6-2/TRBV6-3; J: TRBJ1-1; CDR3: ASIPTRDRGSPEAF
length: 11; size: few; V: TRBV7-3; J: TRBJ1-1; CDR3: ASSSVMNTEAF
length: 10; size: .; V: TRBV9; J: TRBJ1-3; CDR3: ASSVEGNTIY
length: 11; size: .; V: TRBV12-3/TRBV12-4; J: TRBJ2-4; CDR3: ASRPPAENIQY
length: 14; size: few; V: TRBV7-3; J: .; CDR3: ASSLYGQGARETQY
length: 15; size: .; V: TRBV11-2; J: TRBJ2-6; CDR3: ASGAGRGRSGANVLT
length: 14; size: .; V: TRBV12-3/TRBV12-4; J: TRBJ1-5; CDR3: ASSFFRSWGNQPQH
length: 12; size: many; V: TRBV20-1; J: TRBJ2-4; CDR3: SGSLGVAKNIQY
length: 13; size: few; V: TRBV20-1; J: TRBJ2-5; CDR3: SASTSGGAWETQY
length: 12; size: .; V: TRBV2; J: TRBJ2-2; CDR3: ASAREANTGELF
length: 12; size: .; V: TRBV28; J: TRBJ1-5; CDR3: ASSISQGTQPQH
length: 13; size: .; V: TRBV7-9; J: TRBJ1-3; CDR3: ASSGDSPPGNTIY
length: 11; size: .; V: TRBV2; J: TRBJ1-2; CDR3: ASRDRTARGYT
length: 14; size: .; V: TRBV5-1; J: TRBJ2-5; CDR3: ASSLGGYTGPETQY
length: 14; size: .; V: TRBV9; J: TRBJ2-1; CDR3: ASSVVVGGSYNEQF
length: 15; size: few; V: TRBV28; J: TRBJ2-5; CDR3: ASSLGTGEEGWETQY
length: 12; size: .; V: TRBV29-1; J: .; CDR3: SAAGLAGGYEQF
length: 14; size: .; V: TRBV15; J: TRBJ1-1; CDR3: ATSRDSWTVNTEAF
length: 12; size: .; V: TRBV20-1; J: TRBJ1-4; CDR3: SARDDRGGEKLF
length: 13; size: .; V: TRBV9; J: TRBJ2-3; CDR3: ASSVVSGATDTQY
length: 10; size: few; V: TRBV25-1; J: TRBJ2-7; CDR3: ASSEVGYEQY
length: 12; size: many; V: TRBV20-1; J: TRBJ1-6; CDR3: SARDRGLLSPLH
length: 11; size: few; V: TRBV5-1; J: .; CDR3: ASSPGLDGTQY
length: 12; size: few; V: TRBV27; J: TRBJ1-4; CDR3: ASSFAAGGEKLF
length: 14; size: few; V: TRBV5-6; J: TRBJ2-2; CDR3: ASSLMTYGGTGELF
length: 15; size: many; V: TRBV9; J: TRBJ2-3; CDR3: ASSAPGGLAGTDTQY
length: 14; size: .; V: TRBV18; J: TRBJ2-5; CDR3: ASSPPGTGEGSTQY
length: 12; size: .; V: TRBV12-3/TRBV12-4; J: TRBJ1-2; CDR3: ASSLLGQGLSYT